This T cell receptor (beta chain) emerged from a study of identical twins. Study-wide results and limits: Within cord blood, abundant beta clonotypes carried fewer insertions, but memory repertoires showed no such trend. There is a chance that invariant MAIT and iNKT cells partially muddied zero-insertion analyses.

This clonotype was observed a handful of times. What it recognizes is unknown. The germline V gene has CDR1 SGHTA and CDR2 FQGNSA. The trim removed 6 bases at V and 6 bases at J, leaving 13 bases unmatched. This CDR3 comprises 16 residues. Each cDNA held unique molecular identifiers, and template switching gave it a universal primer site. One entry per CDR3 protein results from TCRdb running MiXCR on the 5' RACE reads. The data show around 650,000 distinct CDR3 sequences, with just over 7% seen just once and around 1.6% held by the top ten. The sample was also linked to a second study, of yellow fever vaccine responses in identical twins.

Sequencing input: PBMCs. The chain couples TRBV7-2 to TRBJ2-2; the match to TRBD1 covers 7 bases. This TCR came from a woman aged 18-30 years in good health. The CDR3 protein is CASSVAGTDFPGELFF. The DNA for the CDR3 is TGTGCCAGCAGTGTAGCCGGGACAGATTTTCCCGGGGAGCTGTTTTTT.